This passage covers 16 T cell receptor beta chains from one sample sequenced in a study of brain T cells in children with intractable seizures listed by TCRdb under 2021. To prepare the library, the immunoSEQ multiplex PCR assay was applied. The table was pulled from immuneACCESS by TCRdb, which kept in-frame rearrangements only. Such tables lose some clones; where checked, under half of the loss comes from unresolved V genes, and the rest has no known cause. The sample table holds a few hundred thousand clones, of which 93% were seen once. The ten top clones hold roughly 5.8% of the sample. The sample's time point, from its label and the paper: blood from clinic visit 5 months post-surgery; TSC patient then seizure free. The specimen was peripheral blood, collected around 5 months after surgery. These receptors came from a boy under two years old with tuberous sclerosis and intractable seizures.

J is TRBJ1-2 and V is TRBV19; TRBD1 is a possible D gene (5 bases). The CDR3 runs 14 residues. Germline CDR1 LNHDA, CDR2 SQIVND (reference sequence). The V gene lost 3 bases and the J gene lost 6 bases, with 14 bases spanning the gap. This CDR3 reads CASSIRDGLDGYTF. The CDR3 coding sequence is TGTGCCAGTAGTATCCGGGACGGCCTTGATGGCTACACCTTC.

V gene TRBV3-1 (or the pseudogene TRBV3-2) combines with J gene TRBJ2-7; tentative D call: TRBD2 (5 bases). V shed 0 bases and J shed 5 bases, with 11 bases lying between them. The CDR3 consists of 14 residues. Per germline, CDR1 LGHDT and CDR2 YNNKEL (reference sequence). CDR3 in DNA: TGTGCCAGCAGCCAAGATATCATGGGAGACGAGCAGTACTTC. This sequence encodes CASSQDIMGDEQYF.

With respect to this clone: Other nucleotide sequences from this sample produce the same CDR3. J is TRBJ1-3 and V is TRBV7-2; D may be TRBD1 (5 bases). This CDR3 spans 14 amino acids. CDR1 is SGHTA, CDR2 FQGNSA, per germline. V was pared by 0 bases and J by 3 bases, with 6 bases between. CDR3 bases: TGTGCCAGCAGCTTAGCTAGGGGTGGAAACACCATATATTTT. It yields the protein CASSLARGGNTIYF.

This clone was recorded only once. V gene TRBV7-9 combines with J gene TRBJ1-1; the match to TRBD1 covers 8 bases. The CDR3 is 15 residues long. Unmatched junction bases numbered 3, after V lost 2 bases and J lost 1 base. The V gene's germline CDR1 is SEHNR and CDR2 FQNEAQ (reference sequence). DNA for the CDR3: TGTGCCAGCAGCTTACCAGGGGGCCGGAACACTGAAGCTTTCTTT. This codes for CASSLPGGRNTEAFF.

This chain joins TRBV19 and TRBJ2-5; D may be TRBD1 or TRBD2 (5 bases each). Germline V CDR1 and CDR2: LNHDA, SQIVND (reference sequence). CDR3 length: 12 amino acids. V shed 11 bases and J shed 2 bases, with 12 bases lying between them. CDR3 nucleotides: TGTGCCGTTGGGACCAGACAAGAGACCCAGTACTTC. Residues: CAVGTRQETQYF.

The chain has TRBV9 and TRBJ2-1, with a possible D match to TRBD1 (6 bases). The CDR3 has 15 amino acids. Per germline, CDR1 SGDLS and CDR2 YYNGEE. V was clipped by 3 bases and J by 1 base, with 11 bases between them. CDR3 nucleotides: TGTGCCAGCAGCGCCGGACAGATTTCCTACAATGAGCAGTTCTTC. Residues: CASSAGQISYNEQFF.

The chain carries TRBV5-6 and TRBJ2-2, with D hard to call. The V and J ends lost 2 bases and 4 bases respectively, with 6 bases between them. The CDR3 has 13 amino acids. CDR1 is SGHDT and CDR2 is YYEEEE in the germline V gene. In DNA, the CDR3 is TGTGCCAGCAGCTTTTTGGTCACCGGGGAGCTGTTTTTT. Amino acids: CASSFLVTGELFF. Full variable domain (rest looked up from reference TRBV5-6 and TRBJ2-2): DAGVTQSPTHLIKTRGQQVTLRCSPKSGHDTVSWYQQALGQGPQFIFQYYEEEERQRGNFPDRFSGHQFPNYSSELNVNALLLGDSALYLCASSFLVTGELFFGEGSRLTVL.

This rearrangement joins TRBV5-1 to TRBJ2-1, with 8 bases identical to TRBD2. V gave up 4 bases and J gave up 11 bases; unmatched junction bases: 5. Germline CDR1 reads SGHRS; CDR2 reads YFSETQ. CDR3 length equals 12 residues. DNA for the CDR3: TGCGCCAGCAGCCTCACTAGCGGAAAGCAGTTCTTC. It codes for CASSLTSGKQFF.

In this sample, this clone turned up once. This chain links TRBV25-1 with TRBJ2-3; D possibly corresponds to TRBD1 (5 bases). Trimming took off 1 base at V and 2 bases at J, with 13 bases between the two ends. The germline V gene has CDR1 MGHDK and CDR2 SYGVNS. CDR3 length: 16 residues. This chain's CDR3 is CASSELKGIPTDTQYF. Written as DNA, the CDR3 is TGTGCCAGCAGTGAATTGAAGGGGATCCCCACAGATACGCAGTATTTT.

CDR3 coding DNA: TGTGCCTGGAGTGTCCCGACAGGGCTAAATCAGCCCCAGCATTTT. Protein: CAWSVPTGLNQPQHF. The chain recombines TRBV30 with TRBJ1-5; 7 positions agree with TRBD1. This CDR3 spans 15 amino acids. Looked up from germline, CDR1 is GTSNPN and CDR2 is SVGIG (reference sequence). V gave up 0 bases and J gave up 4 bases; unmatched junction bases: 6.

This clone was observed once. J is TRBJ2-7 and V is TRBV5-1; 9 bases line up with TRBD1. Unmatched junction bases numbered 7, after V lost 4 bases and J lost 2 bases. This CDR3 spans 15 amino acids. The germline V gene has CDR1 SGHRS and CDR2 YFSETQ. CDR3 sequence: CASSEGQGPTYEQYF. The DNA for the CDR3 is TGCGCCAGCAGCGAGGGACAGGGCCCAACCTACGAGCAGTACTTC. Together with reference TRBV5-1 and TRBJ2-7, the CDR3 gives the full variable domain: KAGVTQTPRYLIKTRGQQVTLSCSPISGHRSVSWYQQTPGQGLQFLFEYFSETQRNKGNFPGRFSGRQFSNSRSEMNVSTLELGDSALYLCASSEGQGPTYEQYFGPGTRLTVT.

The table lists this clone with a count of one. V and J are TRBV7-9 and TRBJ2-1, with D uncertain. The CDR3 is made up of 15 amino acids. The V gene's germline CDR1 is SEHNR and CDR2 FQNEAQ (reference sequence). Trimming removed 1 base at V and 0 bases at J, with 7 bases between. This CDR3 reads CASSLVASSYNEQFF. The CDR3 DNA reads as TGTGCCAGCAGCTTAGTCGCGAGCTCCTACAATGAGCAGTTCTTC.

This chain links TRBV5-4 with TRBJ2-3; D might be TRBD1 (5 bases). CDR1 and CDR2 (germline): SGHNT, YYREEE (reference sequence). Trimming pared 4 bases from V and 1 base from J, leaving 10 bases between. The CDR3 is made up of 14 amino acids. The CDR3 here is CASSPETGTDTQYF. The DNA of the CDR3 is TGTGCCAGCAGCCCCGAGACAGGCACAGATACGCAGTATTTT.

CDR3 sequence reads: CASSLAMNTEAFF. The DNA of the CDR3 is TGTGCCAGCAGCTTAGCGATGAACACTGAAGCTTTCTTT. The chain couples TRBV13 to TRBJ1-1; no reliable D call. V shed 1 base and J shed 0 bases, with 3 bases lying between them. This CDR3 has 13 amino acids. Germline V gene data show CDR1 as PRHDT and CDR2 as FYEKMQ (reference sequence).

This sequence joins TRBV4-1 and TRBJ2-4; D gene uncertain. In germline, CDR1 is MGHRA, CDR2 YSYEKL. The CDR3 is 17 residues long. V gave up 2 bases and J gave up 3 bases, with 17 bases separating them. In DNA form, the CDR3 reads TGCGCCAGCAGCCAAACGCAATCTACCGAAGGCAAAAACATTCAGTACTTC. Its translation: CASSQTQSTEGKNIQYF.

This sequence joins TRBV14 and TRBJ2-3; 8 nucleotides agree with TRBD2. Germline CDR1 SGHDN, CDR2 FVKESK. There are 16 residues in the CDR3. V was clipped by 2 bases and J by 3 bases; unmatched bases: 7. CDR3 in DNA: TGTGCCAGCAGCCAAAACCCGGGACTAGGTACAGATACGCAGTATTTT. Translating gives CASSQNPGLGTDTQYF.